This record looks at one T cell receptor beta chain sequence and its context. Its antigen is currently unknown. This sample was included in a study of cytomegalovirus exposure and HLA in healthy donors. Overall study context: Of the donors genotyped, about 410 in all, about 82% fell in the Caucasian-associated ancestry cluster. Study-wide results and limits: Confirmation was obtained in vitro that a few CMV-associated chains are specific for CMV antigens.

The PCR employed 60 Vbeta primers together with 13 Jbeta primers. Sequencing was performed with immunoSEQ multiplex PCR; in TCRdb, only in-frame clones are kept and a portion is missing. The sample shows about 130,000 clones, around three quarters of them seen only once. Everyone who donated was a healthy bone marrow donor. V was clipped by 2 bases and J by 8 bases; unmatched bases: 11. Germline lookup yields CDR1 SEHNR and CDR2 FQNEAQ (reference sequence). This CDR3 is 18 amino acids long. The chain recombines TRBV7-9 with TRBJ2-1; TRBD2 aligns across 14 bases. The receptor's source is a female donor in good health and CMV-seronegative. The sequencing input was PBMCs. The CDR3 here is CASSLYDMGLAGDYEQFF. The CDR3 bases are TGTGCCAGCAGCTTATACGATATGGGACTAGCGGGAGATTATGAGCAGTTCTTC.